This T cell receptor beta chain was sequenced for a study of blood T cell repertoires in COVID-19. The wider study: Acute-phase and convalescent COVID-19 samples originated in the United States, Italy and Spain. T cells, B-cell-depleted T cells, or PBMCs supplied cDNA or gDNA.

Germline assignment: CDR1 KGHSH and CDR2 LQKENI. With 3 bases removed from V and 5 bases from J, the gap between germline ends came to 11 bases. The CDR3 is 14 amino acids. Per the authors' pipeline: Reference gene primers were amplified, and this amplification served to estimate nucleated cell counts. Generated by immunoSEQ multiplex PCR, the TCRdb table keeps only in-frame clones and is missing some. That table furnishes V, J and clone size, whereas the DNA furnished D and trimming. The repertoire includes 140,000 or so clones, 65% to 85% of them detected once, and under 10% sits in the top ten. Seattle patients were enrolled while actively infected and followed longitudinally.

The sequencing input was peripheral blood. This chain links TRBV18 with TRBJ2-1; tentative D call: TRBD2 (6 bases). The clonotype comes from a man aged 25-40 years with COVID-19, enrolled during active disease. CDR3 sequence (DNA): TGTGCCAGCTCACCGGAGGGTAGGAACAATGAGCAGTTCTTC. Residues: CASSPEGRNNEQFF.